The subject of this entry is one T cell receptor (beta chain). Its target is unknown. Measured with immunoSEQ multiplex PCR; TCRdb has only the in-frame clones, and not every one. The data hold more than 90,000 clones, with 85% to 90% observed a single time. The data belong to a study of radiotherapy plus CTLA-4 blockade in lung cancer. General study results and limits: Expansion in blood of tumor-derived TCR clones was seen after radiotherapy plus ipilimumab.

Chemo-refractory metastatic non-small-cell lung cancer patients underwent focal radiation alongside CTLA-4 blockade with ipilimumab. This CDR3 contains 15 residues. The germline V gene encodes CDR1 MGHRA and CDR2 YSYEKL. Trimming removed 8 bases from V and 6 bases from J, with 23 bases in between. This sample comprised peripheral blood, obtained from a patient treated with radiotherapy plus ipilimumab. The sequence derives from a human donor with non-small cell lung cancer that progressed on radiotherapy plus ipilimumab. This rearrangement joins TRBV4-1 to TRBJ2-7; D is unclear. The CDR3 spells CASALAAGSSREQYF. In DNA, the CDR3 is TGCGCCAGCGCCCTCGCCGCCGGGTCCTCTCGCGAGCAGTACTTC.